The 13 T cell receptor beta chains given below trace back to one sample, sequenced in a study of patients and donors after allogeneic stem cell transplantation. TCRdb used MiXCR to reprocess the RT-PCR reads, holding one entry per CDR3 protein. Of 200,000 to 250,000 distinct CDR3 sequences in the sample, roughly an eighth are singletons; the top ten hold 11%. The sample was blood, either unsorted or a sorted T cell fraction (not recorded which). The receptors originated from a human donor who was either an allogeneic HSCT recipient or a stem cell or donor lymphocyte infusion donor (not recorded which). It is not recorded whose cells these are; they may come from a transplant donor.

The V gene is TRBV12-3 or TRBV12-4, the J gene TRBJ1-6; the D gene is possibly TRBD1 (6 bases). Trimming stripped 5 bases from V and 9 bases from J, with 11 bases between. The CDR3 covers 13 residues. CDR3: CASSPLQGSPLHF. CDR3 bases: TGTGCCAGCAGTCCACTACAGGGTTCACCCCTCCACTTT.

In its sample, this clonotype was seen a few times. V gene TRBV12-3 or TRBV12-4 combines with J gene TRBJ2-5, with a possible D match to TRBD2 (5 bases). This CDR3 comprises 13 residues. V dropped 1 base and J dropped 5 bases, with 8 bases sitting between them. As DNA, the CDR3 is TGTGCCAGCAGTTTAGTGGGCGGGGAGACCCAGTACTTC. It encodes CASSLVGGETQYF.

The chain joins TRBV10-3 to TRBJ1-2, with D tentatively TRBD1 (6 bases). CDR1 is ENHRY and CDR2 is SYGVKD in the germline V gene. This CDR3 is built from 11 residues. V was pared by 11 bases and J by 6 bases, with 13 bases between. CDR3 amino acids: CAFEAGDGYTF. In nucleotides, the CDR3 is TGTGCCTTCGAAGCAGGGGATGGCTACACCTTC.

The gene calls are TRBV24-1 and TRBJ2-3, with 9 nucleotides matching TRBD2. There are 15 residues in the CDR3. Germline V gene data show CDR1 as KGHDR and CDR2 as SFDVKD. V shed 3 bases and J 4 bases; nucleotides not matched to a gene: 4. Written as DNA, the CDR3 is TGTGCCACCAGTGATGACGTAGCGGGAGCAGATACGCAGTATTTT. Encoded protein: CATSDDVAGADTQYF.

This clonotype appeared many times. V is TRBV20-1 and J is TRBJ2-7, with 9 bases aligning to TRBD2. The germline V gene has CDR1 DFQATT and CDR2 SNEGSKA (reference sequence). The CDR3 runs 14 residues. The V segment lost 5 bases and the J segment 4 bases; nucleotides outside the gene matches: 9. CDR3 sequence: CSAPTTSGLYEQYF. The CDR3 coding sequence is TGCAGTGCTCCTACGACTAGCGGTCTTTACGAGCAGTACTTC.

In this sample, this clonotype turned up many times. The V and J genes are TRBV1 and TRBJ2-1; TRBD2, the D gene given by the table, was not confirmed from the DNA. TRBV1 has pseudogene status. This CDR3 is 15 amino acids long. The CDR3 sequence: CTSTIAGGPPYEQFF. CDR3 DNA sequence: TGCACCAGCACTATAGCGGGTGGACCCCCATATGAGCAGTTCTTC.

A few counts support this clonotype. This chain connects TRBV24-1 to TRBJ2-5; 8 nucleotides align to TRBD1. The ends lost 3 bases at V and 4 bases at J; junction bases unmatched: 3. There are 14 residues in the CDR3. Germline-derived CDR1 and CDR2 are KGHDR and SFDVKD. This CDR3 is CATSDLGQGETQYF. The CDR3 DNA follows: TGTGCCACCAGTGATCTTGGACAGGGAGAGACCCAGTACTTC.

The J gene is TRBJ1-1, the V gene TRBV7-8; no reliable D call. V dropped 7 bases and J dropped 6 bases, with 18 bases sitting between them. Germline V gene sequence: CDR1 SGHVS, CDR2 FQNEAQ. The CDR3 is made up of 14 amino acids. CDR3 nucleotide sequence: TGTGCCAGCACGCGGGGTGGGTCTGTCCCTGAAGCTTTCTTT. It specifies CASTRGGSVPEAFF.

This clonotype has a handful of counts. The V gene is TRBV9, the J gene TRBJ1-2, with TRBD1 as a possible D gene (5 bases). Germline CDR1 is SGDLS and CDR2 is YYNGEE. Trimming removed 2 bases at V and 3 bases at J, with 8 bases between. The CDR3 covers 13 residues. This CDR3 is CASSVATDYGYTF. The CDR3 nucleotides are TGTGCCAGCAGCGTCGCGACAGACTATGGCTACACCTTC.

In its sample, this clonotype ranks as medium-sized. V and J are TRBV6-1 and TRBJ1-1; D is unresolved. CDR1 is MNHNS, CDR2 SASEGT, per germline. V was cut by 6 bases and J by 7 bases, with 9 bases left in between. The CDR3 covers 11 residues. CDR3 nucleotide sequence: TGTGCCAGCAGGATACAGCGTGAAGCTTTCTTT. Protein: CASRIQREAFF.

This chain links TRBV7-2 with TRBJ2-1, with TRBD2 identical over 10 bases. The CDR3 consists of 16 residues. The germline gives CDR1 SGHTA, CDR2 FQGNSA. V lost 2 bases to trimming and J lost 9 bases; unmatched junction nucleotides: 10. This chain's CDR3 is CASSLLGGLAKGEQFF. The CDR3 DNA is TGTGCCAGCAGCTTATTAGGGGGACTAGCGAAAGGTGAGCAGTTCTTC. Filled out from reference TRBV7-2 and TRBJ2-1, the complete variable domain reads GAGVSQSPSNKVTEKGKDVELRCDPISGHTALYWYRQSLGQGLEFLIYFQGNSAPDKSGLPSDRFSAERTGGSVSTLTIQRTQQEDSAVYLCASSLLGGLAKGEQFFGPGTRLTVL.

This clonotype was seen at least ten times. The V and J genes are TRBV6-1 and TRBJ2-1; 9 bases fit TRBD2. Germline CDR1 and CDR2: MNHNS and SASEGT. V was pared by 6 bases and J by 6 bases, with 9 bases of the junction left unmatched. The CDR3 spans 15 residues. For the CDR3, the DNA is TGTGCCAGCAGGGGGGGGACTAGCCTGGCCAATGAGCAGTTCTTC. Translation gives CASRGGTSLANEQFF.

This clonotype turned up a few times. The chain carries TRBV18 and TRBJ1-3; possible D gene TRBD1, 6 bases. This CDR3 is built from 17 residues. The germline V gene encodes CDR1 KGHSH and CDR2 LQKENI. V was pared by 2 bases and J by 3 bases, with 17 bases between. The CDR3 loop reads CASSPKGGGILGNTIYF. CDR3 coding DNA: TGTGCCAGCTCACCAAAAGGGGGAGGAATCCTTGGAAACACCATATATTTT.